This T cell receptor beta chain was sequenced in a study of blood T cell repertoires in COVID-19. Whole-study context: The United States, Italy and Spain were the sources of the acute and convalescent COVID-19 samples. PBMCs, B-cell-depleted T cells, or T cells provided the cDNA or gDNA that made up the material.

Per the study methods: Amplification of reference gene primers was used by the study to estimate nucleated cell counts. Only in-frame clones appear in the TCRdb table, and some are missing; sequencing was by immunoSEQ multiplex PCR. V and J calls and clone size are as listed in that table; D and trimming were resolved from the DNA. The sample comprises about 130,000 clones, approximately 82% of which are singletons, and 3.5% to 4.5% rests with the top ten. The CDR3 is made up of 15 amino acids. Germline CDR1 reads LGHNA; CDR2 reads YNFKEQ. V was pared by 9 bases and J by 4 bases, with 8 bases of the junction left unmatched.

The sample comprised peripheral blood. The TCR was taken from a woman aged 45-59 years with acute or convalescent COVID-19. J is TRBJ2-2 and V is TRBV4-2; 10 bases match TRBD2. CDR3 in amino acids: CARPSGGEGTGELFF. CDR3 nucleotides: TGTGCCAGACCGAGCGGGGGGGAGGGCACCGGGGAGCTGTTTTTT.